This T cell receptor beta chain was captured in a study of T cells in Graves' hyperthyroidism and ophthalmopathy. V shed 6 bases and J shed 6 bases, with 24 bases lying between them. There are 16 residues in the CDR3. This clonotype has at least ten counts. Regions amplified from RNA transcripts were the TCR beta CDR3 regions. HTBI primers were employed in a first-round RT-PCR of the TCR CDR3. TCRdb fed the multiplex PCR reads into MiXCR, producing one record per CDR3 protein. The sample has approximately 700,000 distinct CDR3 sequences, over 15% seen once; the top ten hold approximately 8.4%. The sequencing sample was made of blood. The rearrangement links TRBV12-3 or TRBV12-4 to TRBJ2-7; a weak D match, TRBD2 (5 bases). The origin of this receptor is a man between 18 and 35 years old with Graves' hyperthyroidism. The CDR3 here is CASSPLGTTTMVEQYF. The CDR3 DNA reads TGTGCCAGCAGCCCACTAGGAACTACGACTATGGTCGAGCAGTACTTC.